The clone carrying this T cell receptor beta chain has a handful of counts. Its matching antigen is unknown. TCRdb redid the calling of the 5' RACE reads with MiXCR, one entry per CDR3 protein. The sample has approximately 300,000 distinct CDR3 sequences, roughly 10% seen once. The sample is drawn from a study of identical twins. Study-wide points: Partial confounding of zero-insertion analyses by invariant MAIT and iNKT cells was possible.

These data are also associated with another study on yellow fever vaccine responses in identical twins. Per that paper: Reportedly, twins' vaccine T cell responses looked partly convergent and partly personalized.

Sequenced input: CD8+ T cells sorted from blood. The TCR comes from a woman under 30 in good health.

In nucleotides, the CDR3 is TGTGCCAGCAGCTGGGCGGGGGGGGCTGGTCCCGAGCAGTACTTC. Translated: CASSWAGGAGPEQYF. The rearrangement links TRBV7-2 to TRBJ2-7; 9 bases line up with TRBD2. Looked up from germline, CDR1 is SGHTA and CDR2 is FQGNSA. This CDR3 comprises 15 residues. J lost 6 bases, V lost 4 bases, and 10 bases had no gene match.